This TCR beta chain was obtained from a study of shared clonotypes between healthy human individuals. Study as a whole: Donor composition was a couple of women and a few men, aged 18 to 49. Study-level findings and limits: Memory subsets generally showed lower estimated richness than naive subsets.

Data came from immunoSEQ multiplex PCR; TCRdb stores just in-frame clones and leaves some out. The repertoire holds over a million clones, with around 76% as singletons. Note on this clone: Its antigen is not identified. Other DNA sequences within the sample encode an identical CDR3.

CDR1 and CDR2 (germline): SGHTA, FQGNSA. The CDR3 loop spans 13 amino acids. V lost 5 bases and J lost 0, with 7 bases in between. The J gene is TRBJ1-1, the V gene TRBV7-2; possibly TRBD1 for D (5 bases). Sequenced: memory CD4+ T cells sorted from blood. The subset here: CD45RA-negative fraction. This TCR came from a man younger than 35 in good health. The CDR3 nucleotides read TGTGCCAGCAGCCCCAGGGTGAACACTGAAGCTTTCTTT. Its translation is CASSPRVNTEAFF.